This T cell receptor (beta chain) was captured in a study of blood T cells in healthy people across ages. Study results and caveats: The study found TCR beta diversity correlated strongly with naive T cell percentage.

The CDR3 length is 16 residues. With 4 bases removed from V and 0 bases from J, the gap between germline ends came to 13 bases. CDR1 SGHVS and CDR2 FQNEAQ come from the germline V gene. The authors ran a second PCR of roughly 7 to 11 cycles using a sample-barcoded 5' primer and a J-beta primer mix. TCRdb recomputed calls from the 5' RACE reads with MiXCR, one row per CDR3 protein. The data hold roughly 790,000 distinct CDR3 sequences, with roughly 44% observed a single time. Concerning this clonotype itself: Its antigen is currently unknown.

This TCR was sampled from a woman aged 55-70 years in good health. The sequencing input was blood. The J gene is TRBJ1-5, the V gene TRBV7-8; D perhaps matches TRBD1 (5 bases). In DNA, the CDR3 is TGTGCCAGCAGCTCCACAGGCGACTATAGCAATCAGCCCCAGCATTTT. Protein: CASSSTGDYSNQPQHF.